This T cell receptor (beta chain) was identified in a study of cytomegalovirus exposure and HLA in healthy donors. PCR used 60 Vbeta primers and 13 Jbeta primers. Method: immunoSEQ multiplex PCR; TCRdb's copy keeps in-frame clones and lacks some. This table has tens of thousands of clones, more than 70% appearing once. Study-level points and caveats: By HLA locus, TCR association rates varied in a later analysis, with DRB1 showing the most and HLA-C the fewest. Some V segments, including TRBV6-2 and TRBV6-3, were excluded as indistinguishable.

Worth noting for this clone: Its specificity is unknown.

Germline values: CDR1 SGHVS, CDR2 FQNEAQ. This CDR3 contains 16 residues. V lost 6 bases and J lost 1; bases outside the gene matches: 2. This TCR derives from a man aged 45-65 years in good health and CMV-seropositive. Sequences were obtained from PBMCs. The chain has TRBV7-8 and TRBJ2-1, with TRBD2 identical over 14 bases. The CDR3 is CASSRTSGGSYNEQFF. Written as DNA, the CDR3 is TGTGCCAGCAGTAGGACTAGCGGGGGGTCCTACAATGAGCAGTTCTTC.